The 16 T cell receptor beta chains in this list originate from one sample, sequenced in a study of fetal regulatory T cell absence and autoimmunity. TCRdb's table, derived via immunoSEQ multiplex PCR, lists solely in-frame clones and lacks some. The sample records around 45,000 clones, approximately 80% being singletons. The sequenced sample consisted of cord blood. The origin of the receptors is a newborn boy with IPEX syndrome.

This chain connects TRBV29-1 to TRBJ1-5; perhaps TRBD1 as D (5 bases). In germline, CDR1 is SQVTM, CDR2 ANQGSEA. The CDR3 has 14 residues. V lost 1 base to trimming and J lost 4 bases, with 11 bases between them. CDR3 region: CSVEVAGTNQPQHF. CDR3 in DNA: TGCAGCGTTGAAGTGGCAGGGACTAATCAGCCCCAGCATTTT.

CDR3: CASSQKGLTANTEAFF. Written as DNA, the CDR3 is TGCGCCAGCAGCCAAAAAGGCCTCACAGCCAACACTGAAGCTTTCTTT. The chain couples TRBV4-1 to TRBJ1-1; no clear D. The CDR3 totals 16 residues. The V gene lost 2 bases and the J gene lost 2 bases, with 15 bases spanning the gap. Germline CDR1 reads MGHRA; CDR2 reads YSYEKL.

The J gene is TRBJ1-1, the V gene TRBV7-2; 7 nucleotides agree with TRBD1. Germline values: CDR1 SGHTA, CDR2 FQGNSA. V gave up 4 bases and J gave up 2 bases; unmatched junction bases: 4. This CDR3 has 14 amino acids. The CDR3 reads CASSWDSQNTEAFF. The CDR3 bases are TGTGCCAGCAGCTGGGACAGTCAAAACACTGAAGCTTTCTTT.

This sequence joins TRBV27 and TRBJ1-4; D not resolved. Trimming left V 3 bases short and J 4 bases short, with 12 bases between. The CDR3 length is 15 residues. In germline, CDR1 is MNHEY, CDR2 SMNVEV (reference sequence). The CDR3 is CASSFSRRVNEKLFF. As DNA, the CDR3 is TGTGCCAGCAGTTTCAGTCGCAGAGTTAATGAAAAACTGTTTTTT.

The chain joins TRBV7-8 to TRBJ2-1; 10 bases match TRBD2. Trimming at V came to 6 bases and at J to 4 bases, leaving 6 bases not matched to a gene. This CDR3 has 15 amino acids. CDR1 and CDR2 from the germline V gene are SGHVS and FQNEAQ. CDR3 sequence reads: CASRPLAGAYNEQFF. Here the CDR3 DNA reads TGTGCCAGCAGGCCTCTAGCGGGAGCTTACAATGAGCAGTTCTTC. Full variable domain (remainder filled in from reference TRBV7-8 and TRBJ2-1): GAGVSQSPRYKVAKRGQDVALRCDPISGHVSLFWYQQALGQGPEFLTYFQNEAQLDKSGLPSDRFFAERPEGSVSTLKIQRTQQEDSAVYLCASRPLAGAYNEQFFGPGTRLTVL.

This clone appeared a single time. This sample includes further DNA sequences coding for the same CDR3. This chain uses TRBV11-3 with TRBJ2-7, with D perhaps TRBD2 (6 bases). V shed 1 base and J shed 0 bases, with 7 bases lying between them. This CDR3 spans 14 amino acids. The germline V gene encodes CDR1 SGHNT and CDR2 YENEEA. The CDR3 reads CASSLAGDSYEQYF. CDR3 nucleotides: TGTGCCAGCAGCTTAGCGGGGGACTCCTACGAGCAGTACTTC. The entire variable domain, with the rest obtained from reference TRBV11-3 and TRBJ2-7, is as follows: EAGVVQSPRYKIIEKKQPVAFWCNPISGHNTLYWYLQNLGQGPELLIRYENEEAVDDSQLPKDRFSAERLKGVDSTLKIQPAELGDSAVYLCASSLAGDSYEQYFGPGTRLTVT.

The chain couples TRBV20-1 to TRBJ2-1; D remains unclear. Germline V gene lookup returns CDR1 DFQATT and CDR2 SNEGSKA (reference sequence). V lost 0 bases and J 12 bases, leaving 9 bases between the germline ends. The CDR3 spans 11 residues. The CDR3, as DNA: TGCAGTGCTAGAGAGGGCGCCCCGCAGTTCTTC. Translated: CSAREGAPQFF.

The CDR3 here is CASSQGLAGTYEQYF. The CDR3 DNA sequence: TGCGCCAGCAGCCAAGGGCTAGCGGGGACCTACGAGCAGTACTTC. The chain joins TRBV4-3 to TRBJ2-7, with 9 bases matching TRBD2. The CDR3 consists of 15 residues. Looked up from germline, CDR1 is LGHNA and CDR2 is YSLEER. V lost 1 base and J lost 2; bases outside the gene matches: 3.

This clone has a handful of counts. V usage is TRBV27 and J usage is TRBJ1-5; 9 nucleotides agree with TRBD1. The germline CDR1 and CDR2 sequences are MNHEY and SMNVEV (reference sequence). J was trimmed by 6 bases and V by 4 bases; bases with no gene match: 4. This CDR3 comprises 14 residues. This CDR3 reads CASSWGQGGQPQHF. CDR3 DNA sequence: TGTGCCAGCAGTTGGGGACAGGGCGGTCAGCCCCAGCATTTT.

This clone was detected a few times. J is TRBJ2-7 and V is TRBV11-3; 10 nucleotides align to TRBD2. The CDR3 loop spans 16 amino acids. The V gene's germline CDR1 is SGHNT and CDR2 YENEEA. The J segment lost 3 bases and the V segment lost 5 bases, leaving 10 bases of the junction unmatched. CDR3 DNA sequence: TGTGCCAGCAGCCCACTTAGCGGGGGGCTGATCTACGAGCAGTACTTC. This gives the protein CASSPLSGGLIYEQYF.

This chain links TRBV14 with TRBJ1-6; D not certain. Germline V gene sequence: CDR1 SGHDN, CDR2 FVKESK. V lost 1 base and J 7 bases, leaving 11 bases between the germline ends. The CDR3 is 15 residues long. The CDR3, as DNA: TGTGCCAGCAGCCAAGTAGGCCACTACAATTCACCCCTCCACTTT. Translating it yields CASSQVGHYNSPLHF.

The sample holds one count of this clone. This chain joins TRBV12-5 and TRBJ1-3, with 7 bases lining up with TRBD1. V gave up 2 bases and J gave up 2 bases; unmatched junction bases: 3. The V gene's germline CDR1 is LGHNT and CDR2 FRNRAP. The CDR3 is 15 amino acids. CDR3 DNA sequence: TGTGCTAGTGGTTTGACAGGGGATCCTGGAAACACCATATATTTT. Protein: CASGLTGDPGNTIYF.

The chain links TRBV4-1 to TRBJ1-2; 9 bases map to TRBD1. This CDR3 has 16 residues. CDR1 MGHRA and CDR2 YSYEKL come from the germline V gene. V was clipped by 4 bases and J by 1 base; unmatched bases: 7. DNA of the CDR3: TGCGCCAGCAGCCGCGTCCCGGGACAGGGTAACTATGGCTACACCTTC. The encoded protein is CASSRVPGQGNYGYTF.

This clone was seen more than once but under ten times. The V call is TRBV6-1, the J call TRBJ2-7; D gene ambiguous. Germline V gene data show CDR1 as MNHNS and CDR2 as SASEGT. V lost 5 bases and J lost 0, with 8 bases in between. The CDR3 has 13 amino acids. In nucleotides, the CDR3 is TGTGCCAGCAGTCCGCTCGGCTCCTACGAGCAGTACTTC. Its translation is CASSPLGSYEQYF.

The rearrangement links TRBV19 to TRBJ2-3, with D maybe TRBD1 (6 bases). This CDR3 contains 13 residues. The germline V gene has CDR1 LNHDA and CDR2 SQIVND (reference sequence). V lost 7 bases and J 0 bases, leaving 8 bases between the germline ends. For the CDR3, the DNA is TGTGCCAGTAACGACAGGAGCACAGATACGCAGTATTTT. Amino acid sequence: CASNDRSTDTQYF. The whole variable domain, filled in from reference TRBV19 and TRBJ2-3, reads DGGITQSPKYLFRKEGQNVTLSCEQNLNHDAMYWYRQDPGQGLRLIYYSQIVNDFQKGDIAEGYSVSREKKESFPLTVTSAQKNPTAFYLCASNDRSTDTQYFGPGTRLTVL.

The J gene is TRBJ2-7, the V gene TRBV7-6, with TRBD2 identical over 8 bases. The junction had 7 bases not matched to a gene; V was cut back by 8 bases and J by 4 bases. CDR3 length: 13 residues. Germline loops: CDR1 SGHVS, CDR2 FNYEAQ. CDR3 coding DNA: TGTGCCAGCCAAGAAGCGGGAGTTTACGAGCAGTACTTC. Protein product: CASQEAGVYEQYF.